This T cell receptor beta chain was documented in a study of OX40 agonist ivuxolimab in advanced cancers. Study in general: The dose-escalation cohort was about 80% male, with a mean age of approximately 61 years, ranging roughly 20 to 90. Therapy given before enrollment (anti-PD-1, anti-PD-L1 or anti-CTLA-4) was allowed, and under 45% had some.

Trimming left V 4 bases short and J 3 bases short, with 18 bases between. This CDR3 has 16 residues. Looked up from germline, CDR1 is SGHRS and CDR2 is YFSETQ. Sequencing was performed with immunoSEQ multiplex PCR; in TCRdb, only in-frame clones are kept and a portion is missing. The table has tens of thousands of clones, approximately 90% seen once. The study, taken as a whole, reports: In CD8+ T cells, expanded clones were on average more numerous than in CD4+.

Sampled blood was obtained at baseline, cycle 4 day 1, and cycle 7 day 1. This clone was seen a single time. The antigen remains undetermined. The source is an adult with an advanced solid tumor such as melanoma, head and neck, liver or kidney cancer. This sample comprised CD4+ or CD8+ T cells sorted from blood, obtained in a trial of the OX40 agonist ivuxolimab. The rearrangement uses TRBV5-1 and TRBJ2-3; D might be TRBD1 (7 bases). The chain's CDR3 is CASSPSLAGGTDTQYF. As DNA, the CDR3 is TGCGCCAGCAGCCCGAGCCTAGCAGGGGGGACAGATACGCAGTATTTT.